This T cell receptor (beta chain) appears in the sequencing data of a study of blood T cell repertoires in COVID-19. Study-wide context: Material from acute and convalescent COVID-19 was sourced from the United States, Italy and Spain.

Source study methods: Amplifying reference gene primers gave estimates of nucleated cell counts. Sequenced by immunoSEQ multiplex PCR; TCRdb stores in-frame clones only, minus some. V and J calls and clone size follow that table, whereas D and trimming were derived from the DNA. In the table there are 150,000 to 200,000 clones, roughly nine tenths of which are singletons. Per the germline V gene, CDR1 is MDHEN and CDR2 is SYDVKM. Trimming left V 6 bases short and J 0 bases short, with 17 bases between. The length of the CDR3 is 16 residues. The TCR was taken from a man between 65 and 80 years old with active or convalescent COVID-19. The J gene is TRBJ1-1, the V gene TRBV28; no clear D. The sample was peripheral blood. The CDR3 nucleotides read TGTGCCAGCAGCTACCGACTGAAGCTTATGAACACTGAAGCTTTCTTT. This sequence encodes CASSYRLKLMNTEAFF.